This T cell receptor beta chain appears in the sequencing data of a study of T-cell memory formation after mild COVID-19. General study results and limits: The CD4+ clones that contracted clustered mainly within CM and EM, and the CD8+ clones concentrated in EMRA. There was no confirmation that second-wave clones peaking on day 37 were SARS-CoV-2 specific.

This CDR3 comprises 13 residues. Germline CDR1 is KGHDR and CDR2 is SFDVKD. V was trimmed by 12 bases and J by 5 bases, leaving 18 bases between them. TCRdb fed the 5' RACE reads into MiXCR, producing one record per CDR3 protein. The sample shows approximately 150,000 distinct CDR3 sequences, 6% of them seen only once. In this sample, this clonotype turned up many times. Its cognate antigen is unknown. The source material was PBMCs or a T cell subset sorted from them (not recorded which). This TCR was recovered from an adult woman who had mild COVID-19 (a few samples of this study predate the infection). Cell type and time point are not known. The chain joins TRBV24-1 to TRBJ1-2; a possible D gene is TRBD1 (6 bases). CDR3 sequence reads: CASGGGAVYGYTF. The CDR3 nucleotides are TGTGCCTCCGGTGGGGGGGCGGTGTATGGCTACACCTTC.